One T cell receptor (beta chain) is described in this entry. The sample originates from a study of blood T cell repertoires in COVID-19. V was trimmed by 0 bases and J by 4 bases, leaving 9 bases between them. Germline lookup yields CDR1 LGHNA and CDR2 YNFKEQ. This CDR3 contains 14 residues. Generated by immunoSEQ multiplex PCR, the TCRdb table keeps only in-frame clones and is missing some. Among around 450,000 clones listed, around 89% were seen once. This receptor was taken from a woman aged 25-40 years with acute or convalescent COVID-19. Sequenced material: peripheral blood. The chain combines TRBV4-2 with TRBJ1-1; D is unresolved. The CDR3 region is CASSQDLRGTEAFF. The DNA of the CDR3 is TGTGCCAGCAGCCAAGATTTGCGGGGCACTGAAGCTTTCTTT.